A single sample is the source of the 21 T cell receptor beta chains below, sequenced in a study of blood T cell repertoires in COVID-19. Assay used: immunoSEQ multiplex PCR; TCRdb lists only in-frame clones, some missing. The top ten clones hold 5% of a sample with about 330,000 clones, about 87% of them seen once. The sample consisted of PBMCs or T cells enriched from blood (not recorded which). All receptors derive from a man aged 30-40 years who had recovered from COVID-19.

This chain uses TRBV10-3 with TRBJ2-7; 8 nucleotides match TRBD1. Germline CDR1 reads ENHRY; CDR2 reads SYGVKD. This CDR3 region has 16 residues. J was trimmed by 0 bases and V by 4 bases; bases with no gene match: 8. The CDR3 spells CAISARRDRSSYEQYF. CDR3 sequence (DNA): TGTGCCATCAGTGCACGCCGGGACAGGAGCTCCTACGAGCAGTACTTC.

This sequence joins TRBV23-1 and TRBJ1-1, with D perhaps TRBD1 (6 bases). TRBV23-1 is placed among ORFs of uncertain function. The CDR3 totals 16 residues. The V gene lost 2 bases and the J gene lost 2 bases, with 15 bases spanning the gap. The CDR3 nucleotides are TGCGCCAGCAGTCAAAGTTCGATACAGGGTAACACTGAAGCTTTCTTT. This sequence encodes CASSQSSIQGNTEAFF.

The genes are TRBV29-1 and TRBJ2-7, with 8 bases that match TRBD1. V lost 5 bases to trimming and J lost 4 bases; unmatched junction nucleotides: 10. Germline loops: CDR1 SQVTM, CDR2 ANQGSEA. This CDR3 spans 14 amino acids. The CDR3 sequence: CSVPRDRPIYEQYF. CDR3 in DNA: TGCAGCGTTCCTCGGGACAGGCCGATATACGAGCAGTACTTC.

The chain recombines TRBV4-1 with TRBJ1-1, with 10 bases lining up with TRBD1. The V segment lost 2 bases and the J segment 3 bases; nucleotides outside the gene matches: 3. CDR1 and CDR2 (germline): MGHRA, YSYEKL. The CDR3 extends over 15 amino acids. CDR3 sequence (DNA): TGCGCCAGCAGCCAATGGGACAGGGGAGACACTGAAGCTTTCTTT. Translated: CASSQWDRGDTEAFF.

The chain combines TRBV3-1 (or the pseudogene TRBV3-2) with TRBJ2-1; D call uncertain. CDR3 size: 12 residues. CDR1 is LGHDT, CDR2 YNNKEL, per germline (reference sequence). Trimming left V 0 bases short and J 10 bases short, with 7 bases between. In nucleotides, the CDR3 is TGTGCCAGCAGCCAAGATAGTCGAGAGCAGTTCTTC. Protein product: CASSQDSREQFF.

This clone was seen only a few times. V usage is TRBV5-6 and J usage is TRBJ1-3; D unclear. This CDR3 region has 14 residues. Germline-derived CDR1 and CDR2 are SGHDT and YYEEEE. The V and J ends lost 4 bases and 0 bases respectively, with 8 bases between them. The CDR3 sequence is CASSPGLSGNTIYF. DNA for the CDR3: TGTGCCAGCAGCCCGGGTCTCTCTGGAAACACCATATATTTT.

The V gene is TRBV2, the J gene TRBJ2-2; the match to TRBD2 covers 12 bases. The CDR3 totals 16 residues. Per germline, CDR1 SNHLY and CDR2 FYNNEI. After removal of 5 bases from V and 7 bases from J, the junction contained 8 bases not matched to a gene. CDR3 sequence reads: CASSPLAGGQVGELFF. The DNA of the CDR3 is TGTGCCAGCAGTCCCCTAGCGGGGGGGCAGGTCGGGGAGCTGTTTTTT. The full variable domain, with the rest looked up from reference TRBV2 and TRBJ2-2, is EPEVTQTPSHQVTQMGQEVILRCVPISNHLYFYWYRQILGQKVEFLVSFYNNEISEKSEIFDDQFSVERPDGSNFTLKIRSTKLEDSAMYFCASSPLAGGQVGELFFGEGSRLTVL.

This clone is a singleton in its sample. The CDR3 bases are TGTGCCAGCAGCCAAACCGGGTCGAGCTCCTACGAGCAGTACTTC. This gives the protein CASSQTGSSSYEQYF. The genes are TRBV16 and TRBJ2-7; D call uncertain. V lost 2 bases to trimming and J lost 0 bases, with 11 bases between them. Germline V gene data show CDR1 as KGHSY and CDR2 as FQNENV. This CDR3 is built from 15 residues.

V and J are TRBV6-5 and TRBJ2-1; the D gene is possibly TRBD2 (6 bases). V lost 2 bases and J 5 bases, leaving 10 bases between the germline ends. CDR1 and CDR2 from the germline V gene are MNHEY and SVGAGI. The CDR3 consists of 14 residues. This CDR3 is CASSYGTVNNEQFF. DNA of the CDR3: TGTGCCAGCAGTTACGGGACTGTCAACAATGAGCAGTTCTTC.

The rearrangement links TRBV5-1 to TRBJ2-1; 12 bases fit TRBD2. The CDR3 has 14 residues. Germline lookup yields CDR1 SGHRS and CDR2 YFSETQ. J lost 10 bases, V lost 4 bases, and 6 bases had no gene match. In DNA, the CDR3 is TGCGCCAGCAGCGGGGGACTAGCGGGCGACGAGCAGTTCTTC. Residues: CASSGGLAGDEQFF.

This sequence joins TRBV4-1 and TRBJ2-2, with TRBD1 matching over 7 bases. The CDR3 spans 16 residues. The J segment lost 6 bases and the V segment lost 6 bases, leaving 13 bases of the junction unmatched. In germline, CDR1 is MGHRA, CDR2 YSYEKL. The CDR3 sequence: CASRGTDSGVPGELFF. CDR3 nucleotides: TGCGCCAGCAGGGGGACAGACTCCGGGGTCCCCGGGGAGCTGTTTTTT.

The chain carries TRBV5-1 and TRBJ2-5, with D tentatively TRBD1 (5 bases). Germline V CDR1 and CDR2: SGHRS, YFSETQ. Trimming stripped 1 base from V and 5 bases from J, with 12 bases between. The CDR3 sequence is 14 residues long. CDR3 loop: CASSLLRAGETQYF. CDR3 sequence (DNA): TGCGCCAGCAGCTTGTTGCGAGCAGGGGAGACCCAGTACTTC.

Regarding this clone: The junction departs from the called germline gene at one end, perhaps through a read error. The chain links TRBV12-5 to TRBJ2-5, with unresolved D. Germline CDR1 is LGHNT and CDR2 is FRNRAP. This CDR3 has 12 amino acids. Here the CDR3 DNA reads TGTGCTAGTGGCTTGGAACCGGGGACCCAGTACTTC. It yields the protein CASGLEPGTQYF.

The rearrangement links TRBV10-3 to TRBJ1-2, with D unresolved. Trimming shortened V by 7 bases and J by 7 bases, and 22 bases separated the two germline ends. CDR3 length equals 15 residues. Germline CDR1 and CDR2: ENHRY and SYGVKD. CDR3 nucleotides: TGTGCCATCAACATGGAGATGGAGGCTACGAGTGGCTACACCTTC. Translation gives CAINMEMEATSGYTF.

The CDR3 bases are TGTGCCAGCAGCTCCAGGGCCCAAGAGACCCAGTACTTC. Translation gives CASSSRAQETQYF. J is TRBJ2-5 and V is TRBV7-3, with D possibly matching TRBD1 (5 bases). V lost 4 bases to trimming and J lost 1 base, with 7 bases between them. The CDR3 consists of 13 residues. CDR1 and CDR2 (germline): SGHTA, FQGTGA.

This chain connects TRBV2 to TRBJ1-5; 7 bases agree with TRBD1. V gave up 6 bases and J gave up 3 bases; unmatched junction bases: 8. CDR1 and CDR2 from the germline V gene are SNHLY and FYNNEI. This CDR3 region has 15 residues. CDR3 nucleotide sequence: TGTGCCAGCAGGGACAGGCCCGGCTCCAATCAGCCCCAGCATTTT. As protein: CASRDRPGSNQPQHF.

This clone has a handful of counts. The J gene is TRBJ2-2, the V gene TRBV9; TRBD1 aligns across 7 bases. This CDR3 contains 14 residues. The germline V gene has CDR1 SGDLS and CDR2 YYNGEE. V lost 3 bases and J lost 6; bases outside the gene matches: 5. As DNA, the CDR3 is TGTGCCAGCAGCGCCCAGGGGGTAGCCGGGGAGCTGTTTTTT. As protein: CASSAQGVAGELFF.

V and J are TRBV9 and TRBJ2-3; 9 nucleotides agree with TRBD2. With 0 bases clipped from V and 3 bases from J, the junction kept 5 bases outside the gene matches. This CDR3 is built from 16 residues. Germline V gives CDR1 SGDLS, CDR2 YYNGEE. CDR3 DNA: TGTGCCAGCAGCGTAGAGGCTAGCGGGGATACAGATACGCAGTATTTT. Amino acids: CASSVEASGDTDTQYF.

The rearrangement uses TRBV24-1 and TRBJ1-4; 7 bases agree with TRBD1. Germline V CDR1 and CDR2: KGHDR, SFDVKD. This CDR3 contains 18 residues. J lost 0 bases, V lost 9 bases, and 15 bases had no gene match. CDR3 region: CATPSPTGTSATNEKLFF. As DNA, the CDR3 is TGTGCCACCCCAAGTCCGACAGGGACAAGCGCAACTAATGAAAAACTGTTTTTT.

The chain recombines TRBV5-1 with TRBJ2-1; TRBD1 matches 8 bases. This CDR3 region has 17 residues. J was trimmed by 0 bases and V by 4 bases; bases with no gene match: 9. Germline V lookup: CDR1 SGHRS, CDR2 YFSETQ. The CDR3 coding sequence is TGCGCCAGCAGCATGATCCGACAGGGGCGCTCCTACAATGAGCAGTTCTTC. It translates to CASSMIRQGRSYNEQFF.

The J gene is TRBJ1-4, the V gene TRBV28; D is ambiguous. Trimming took off 10 bases at V and 7 bases at J, with 19 bases between the two ends. This CDR3 is built from 14 residues. The germline V gene encodes CDR1 MDHEN and CDR2 SYDVKM. The CDR3 nucleotides are TGTGCCATCCAAGACCGATACTCGGGTGAAAAACTGTTTTTT. Its translation is CAIQDRYSGEKLFF.